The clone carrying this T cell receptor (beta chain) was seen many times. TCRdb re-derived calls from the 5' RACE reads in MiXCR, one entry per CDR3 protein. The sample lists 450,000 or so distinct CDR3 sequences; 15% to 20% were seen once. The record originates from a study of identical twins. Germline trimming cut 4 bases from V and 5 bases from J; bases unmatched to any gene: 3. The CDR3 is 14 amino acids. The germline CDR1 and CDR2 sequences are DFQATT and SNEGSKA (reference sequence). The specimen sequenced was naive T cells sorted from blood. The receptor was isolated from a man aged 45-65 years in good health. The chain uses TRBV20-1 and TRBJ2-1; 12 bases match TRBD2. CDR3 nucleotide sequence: TGCAGTGCTACTAGCGGGAGGGCCGACAATGAGCAGTTCTTC. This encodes CSATSGRADNEQFF.